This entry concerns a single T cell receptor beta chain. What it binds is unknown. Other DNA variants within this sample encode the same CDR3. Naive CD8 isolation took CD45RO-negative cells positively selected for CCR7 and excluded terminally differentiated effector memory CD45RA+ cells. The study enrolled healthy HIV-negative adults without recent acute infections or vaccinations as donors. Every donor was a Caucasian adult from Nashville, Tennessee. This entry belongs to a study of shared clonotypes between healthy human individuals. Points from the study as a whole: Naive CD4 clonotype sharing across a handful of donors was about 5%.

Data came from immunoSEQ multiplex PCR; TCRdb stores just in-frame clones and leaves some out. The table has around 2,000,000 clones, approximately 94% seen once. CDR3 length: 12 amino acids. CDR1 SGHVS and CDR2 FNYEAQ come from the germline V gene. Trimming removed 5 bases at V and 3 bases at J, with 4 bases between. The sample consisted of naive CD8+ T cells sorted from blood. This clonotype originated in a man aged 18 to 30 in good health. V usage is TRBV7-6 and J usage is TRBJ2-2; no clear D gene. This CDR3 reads CASSLYTGELFF. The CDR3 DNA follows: TGTGCCAGCAGCCTCTACACCGGGGAGCTGTTTTTT.